These T cell receptor beta chains were read from a single sample in a study of CD8 T cells in Susac syndrome. TCRdb itself ran the immunoSEQ multiplex PCR reads through MiXCR, one entry per CDR3 protein. The sample records roughly 120,000 distinct CDR3 sequences, approximately 94% being singletons. Sequenced: CD4+ T cells from PBMCs. The origin of the receptors is a human donor with multiple sclerosis. CDR3s include the opening cysteine and the closing phenylalanine or tryptophan. D genes are given only for firm matches.

13 NA TRBJ2-3 TRBV7-9 CASVKASTDTQYF TGTGCCAGCGTCAAGGCTAGCACAGATACGCAGTATTTT
15 TRBD1 TRBJ1-2 TRBV5-1 CASSQMDRGRGGYTF TGCGCCAGCAGCCAGATGGACAGGGGGCGTGGTGGCTACACCTTC
14 TRBD2 TRBJ2-5 TRBV13 CASSPGRGQETQYF TGTGCCAGCAGCCCCGGGAGGGGCCAAGAGACCCAGTACTTC
13 TRBD2 TRBJ2-5 TRBV2 CASTAGERETQYF TGTGCCAGCACGGCGGGGGAGAGGGAGACCCAGTACTTC
14 NA TRBJ2-7 TRBV5-6 CASSLGGVDYEQYF TGTGCCAGCAGCTTGGGGGGTGTCGACTACGAGCAGTACTTC
15 NA TRBJ1-1 TRBV4-2 CASSQEPRMNTEAFF TGTGCCAGCAGCCAAGAGCCGAGAATGAACACTGAAGCTTTCTTT
13 TRBD2 TRBJ2-1 TRBV5-1 CASSLGLAGLQFF TGCGCCAGCAGCTTGGGACTAGCGGGATTACAGTTCTTC
14 NA TRBJ1-1 TRBV29-1 CSGGWGRGHTEAFF TGCAGCGGGGGATGGGGGCGCGGACACACTGAAGCTTTCTTT
14 NA TRBJ1-6 TRBV19 CASSGLGGVTPLHF TGTGCCAGTAGTGGGCTCGGGGGAGTAACACCCCTCCACTTT
13 NA TRBJ2-7 TRBV10-3 CAISEQGTHEQYF TGTGCCATCAGTGAACAGGGTACCCACGAGCAGTACTTC
15 TRBD1 TRBJ1-4 TRBV7-2 CASSLTGDSGEKLFF TGTGCCAGCAGCTTAACCGGGGACAGTGGGGAAAAACTGTTTTTT
14 NA TRBJ1-2 TRBV5-1 CASSLGDTFGGYTF TGCGCCAGCAGCTTGGGAGACACGTTCGGGGGCTACACCTTC
14 NA TRBJ1-6 TRBV30 CAWSVDRINSPLHF TGTGCCTGGAGTGTGGATAGGATTAATTCACCCCTCCACTTT
14 NA TRBJ1-6 TRBV4-1 CASSQPSFRSPLHF TGCGCCAGCAGCCAACCGAGCTTTAGGTCACCCCTCCACTTT
16 NA TRBJ1-6 TRBV7-2 CASSLDNRAYNSPLHF TGTGCCAGCAGCTTAGACAACAGGGCCTATAATTCACCCCTCCACTTT
15 NA TRBJ1-4 TRBV18 CASSPGGGDNEKLFF TGTGCCAGCTCACCGGGCGGTGGAGACAATGAAAAACTGTTTTTT
13 NA TRBJ1-2 TRBV29-1 CSVEATVSFGYTF TGCAGCGTTGAGGCGACAGTGTCTTTTGGCTACACCTTC
11 NA TRBJ2-7 TRBV14 CASSHAYEQYF TGTGCCAGCAGCCATGCCTACGAGCAGTACTTC
11 NA TRBJ2-3 TRBV24-1 CATSFADTQYF TGTGCCACCAGTTTCGCAGATACGCAGTATTTT
17 TRBD2 TRBJ2-1 TRBV3-1 CASSSFGRGGSYNEQFF TGTGCCAGCAGCTCCTTCGGCCGGGGGGGCTCCTACAATGAGCAGTTCTTC
14 NA TRBJ1-1 TRBV27 CASSPDRRNTEAFF TGTGCCAGCAGCCCTGACAGGAGAAACACTGAGGCTTTCTTT
15 TRBD2 TRBJ2-1 TRBV20-1 CSARDLAGGYNEQFF TGCAGTGCTAGAGATTTAGCGGGGGGCTACAATGAGCAGTTCTTC